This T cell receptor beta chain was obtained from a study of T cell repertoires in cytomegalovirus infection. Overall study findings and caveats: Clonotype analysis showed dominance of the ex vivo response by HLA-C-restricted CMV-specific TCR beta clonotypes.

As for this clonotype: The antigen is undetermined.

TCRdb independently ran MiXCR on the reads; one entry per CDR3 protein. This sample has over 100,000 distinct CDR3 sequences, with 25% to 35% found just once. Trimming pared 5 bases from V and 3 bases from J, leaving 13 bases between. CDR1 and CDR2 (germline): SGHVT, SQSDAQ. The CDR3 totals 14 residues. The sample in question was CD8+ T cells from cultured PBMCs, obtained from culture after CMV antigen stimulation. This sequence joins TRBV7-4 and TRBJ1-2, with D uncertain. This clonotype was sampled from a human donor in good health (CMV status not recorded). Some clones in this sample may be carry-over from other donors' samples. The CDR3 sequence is CASSQVGVDYGYTF. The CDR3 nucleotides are TGTGCCAGCAGCCAGGTCGGGGTGGACTATGGCTACACCTTC.